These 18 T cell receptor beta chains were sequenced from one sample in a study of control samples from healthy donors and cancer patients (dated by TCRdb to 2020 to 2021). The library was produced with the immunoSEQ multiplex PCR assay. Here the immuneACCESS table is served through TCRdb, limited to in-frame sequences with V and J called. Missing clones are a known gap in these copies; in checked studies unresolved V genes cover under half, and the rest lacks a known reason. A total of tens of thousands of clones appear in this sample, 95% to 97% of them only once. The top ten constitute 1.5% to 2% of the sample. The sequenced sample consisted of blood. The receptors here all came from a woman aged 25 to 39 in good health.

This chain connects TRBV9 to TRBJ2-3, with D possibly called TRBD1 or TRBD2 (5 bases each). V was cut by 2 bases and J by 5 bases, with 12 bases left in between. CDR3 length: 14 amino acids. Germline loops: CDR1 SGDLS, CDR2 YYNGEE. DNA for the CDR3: TGTGCCAGCAGCGTTTGGGGGTCTGGAGATACGCAGTATTTT. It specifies CASSVWGSGDTQYF.

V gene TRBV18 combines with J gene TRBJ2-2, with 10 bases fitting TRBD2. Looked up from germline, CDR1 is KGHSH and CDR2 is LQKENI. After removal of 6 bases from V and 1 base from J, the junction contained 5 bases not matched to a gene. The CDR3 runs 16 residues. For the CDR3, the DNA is TGTGCCAGCTCCCTCGGACTAGCGGAGAACACCGGGGAGCTGTTTTTT. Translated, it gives CASSLGLAENTGELFF.

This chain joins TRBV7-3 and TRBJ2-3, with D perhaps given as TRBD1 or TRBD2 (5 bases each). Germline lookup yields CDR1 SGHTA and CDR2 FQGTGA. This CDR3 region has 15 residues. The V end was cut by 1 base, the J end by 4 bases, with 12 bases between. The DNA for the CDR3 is TGTGCCAGCAGCTTAAGGGGGTCAGCCCCAGATACGCAGTATTTT. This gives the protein CASSLRGSAPDTQYF. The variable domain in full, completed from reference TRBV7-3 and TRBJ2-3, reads GAGVSQTPSNKVTEKGKYVELRCDPISGHTALYWYRQSLGQGPEFLIYFQGTGAADDSGLPNDRFFAVRPEGSVSTLKIQRTERGDSAVYLCASSLRGSAPDTQYFGPGTRLTVL.

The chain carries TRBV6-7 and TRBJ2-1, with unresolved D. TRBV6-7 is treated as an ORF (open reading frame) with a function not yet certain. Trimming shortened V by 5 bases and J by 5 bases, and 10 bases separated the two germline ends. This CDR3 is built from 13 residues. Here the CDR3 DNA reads TGTGCCAGCAGTCCCCCCCCCGACAATGAGCAGTTCTTC. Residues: CASSPPPDNEQFF.

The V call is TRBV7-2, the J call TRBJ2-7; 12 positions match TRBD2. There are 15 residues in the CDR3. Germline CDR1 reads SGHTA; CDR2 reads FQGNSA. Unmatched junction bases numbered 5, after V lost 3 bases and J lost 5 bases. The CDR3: CASSLTSGSVHEQYF. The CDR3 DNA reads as TGTGCCAGCAGCTTGACTAGCGGGAGTGTCCACGAGCAGTACTTC. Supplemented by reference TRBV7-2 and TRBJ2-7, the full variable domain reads GAGVSQSPSNKVTEKGKDVELRCDPISGHTALYWYRQSLGQGLEFLIYFQGNSAPDKSGLPSDRFSAERTGGSVSTLTIQRTQQEDSAVYLCASSLTSGSVHEQYFGPGTRLTVT.

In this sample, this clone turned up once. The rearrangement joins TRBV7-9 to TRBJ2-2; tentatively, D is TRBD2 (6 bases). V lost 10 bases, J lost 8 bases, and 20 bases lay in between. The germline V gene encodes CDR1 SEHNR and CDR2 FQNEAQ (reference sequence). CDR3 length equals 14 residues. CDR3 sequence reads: CATFGGPRPGELFF. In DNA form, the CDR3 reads TGTGCCACGTTCGGGGGACCGCGTCCTGGGGAGCTGTTTTTT.

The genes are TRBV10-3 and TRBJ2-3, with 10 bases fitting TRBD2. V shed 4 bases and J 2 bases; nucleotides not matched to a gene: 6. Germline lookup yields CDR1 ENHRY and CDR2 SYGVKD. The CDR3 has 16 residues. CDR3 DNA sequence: TGTGCCATCAGTGGTATACTAGCGGGACCCACAGATACGCAGTATTTT. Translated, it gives CAISGILAGPTDTQYF.

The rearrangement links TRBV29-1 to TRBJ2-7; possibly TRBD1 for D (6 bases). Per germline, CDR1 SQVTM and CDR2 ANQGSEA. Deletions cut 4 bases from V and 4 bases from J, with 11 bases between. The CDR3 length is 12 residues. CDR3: CSVGGGWYEQYF. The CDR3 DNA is TGCAGCGTTGGAGGGGGTTGGTACGAGCAGTACTTC.

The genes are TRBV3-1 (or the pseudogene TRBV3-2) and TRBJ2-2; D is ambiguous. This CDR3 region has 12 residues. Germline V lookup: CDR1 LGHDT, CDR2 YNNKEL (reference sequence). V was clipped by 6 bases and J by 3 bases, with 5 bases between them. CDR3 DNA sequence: TGTGCCAGCAGTCCCCACACCGGGGAGCTGTTTTTT. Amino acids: CASSPHTGELFF.

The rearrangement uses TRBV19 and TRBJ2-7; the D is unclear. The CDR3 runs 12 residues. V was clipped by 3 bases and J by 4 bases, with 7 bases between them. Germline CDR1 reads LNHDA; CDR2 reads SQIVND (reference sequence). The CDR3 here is CASSINSYEQYF. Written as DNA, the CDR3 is TGTGCCAGTAGTATCAATTCTTACGAGCAGTACTTC.

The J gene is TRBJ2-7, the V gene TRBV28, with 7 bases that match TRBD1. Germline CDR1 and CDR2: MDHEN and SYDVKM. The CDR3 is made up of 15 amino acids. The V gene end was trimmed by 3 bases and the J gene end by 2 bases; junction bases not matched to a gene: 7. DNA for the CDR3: TGTGCCAGCAGTTTTGAGGGGGCCAACACCTACGAGCAGTACTTC. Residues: CASSFEGANTYEQYF.

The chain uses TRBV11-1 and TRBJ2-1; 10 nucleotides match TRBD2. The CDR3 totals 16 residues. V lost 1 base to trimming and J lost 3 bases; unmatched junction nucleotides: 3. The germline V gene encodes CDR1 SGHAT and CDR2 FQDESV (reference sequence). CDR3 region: CASSLVTSGIYNEQFF. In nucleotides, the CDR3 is TGTGCCAGCAGCTTAGTTACTAGCGGGATCTACAATGAGCAGTTCTTC.

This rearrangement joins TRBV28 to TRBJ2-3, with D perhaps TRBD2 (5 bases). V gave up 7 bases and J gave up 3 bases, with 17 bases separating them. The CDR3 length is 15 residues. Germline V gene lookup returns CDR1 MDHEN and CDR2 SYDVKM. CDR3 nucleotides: TGTGCCAGCAACAACCCCTCTAGCCTAACAGATACGCAGTATTTT. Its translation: CASNNPSSLTDTQYF.

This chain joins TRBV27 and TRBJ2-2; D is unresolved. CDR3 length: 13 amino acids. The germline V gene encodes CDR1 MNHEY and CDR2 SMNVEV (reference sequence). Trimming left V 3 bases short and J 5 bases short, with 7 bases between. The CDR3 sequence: CASSFLGTGELFF. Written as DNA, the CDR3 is TGTGCCAGCAGTTTTTTGGGGACCGGGGAGCTGTTTTTT.

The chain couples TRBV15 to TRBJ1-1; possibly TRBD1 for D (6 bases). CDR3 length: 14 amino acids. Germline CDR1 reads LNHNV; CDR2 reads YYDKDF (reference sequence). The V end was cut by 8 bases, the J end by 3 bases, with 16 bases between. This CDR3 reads CATGSGNRDTEAFF. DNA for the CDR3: TGTGCCACCGGGAGCGGCAACAGGGACACTGAAGCTTTCTTT.

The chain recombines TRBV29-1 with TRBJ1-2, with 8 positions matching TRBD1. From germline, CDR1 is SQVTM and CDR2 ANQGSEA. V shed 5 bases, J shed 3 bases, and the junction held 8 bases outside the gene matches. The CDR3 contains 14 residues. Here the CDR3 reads CSVLRGTGDYGYTF. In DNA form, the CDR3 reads TGCAGCGTTCTAAGGGGGACAGGAGACTATGGCTACACCTTC.

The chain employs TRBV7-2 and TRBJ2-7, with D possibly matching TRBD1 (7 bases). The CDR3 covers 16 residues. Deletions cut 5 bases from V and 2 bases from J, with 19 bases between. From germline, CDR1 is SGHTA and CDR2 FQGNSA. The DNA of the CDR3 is TGTGCCAGCAGCACGCGACAGGGCGGAGGGGCCTACGAGCAGTACTTC. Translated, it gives CASSTRQGGGAYEQYF.

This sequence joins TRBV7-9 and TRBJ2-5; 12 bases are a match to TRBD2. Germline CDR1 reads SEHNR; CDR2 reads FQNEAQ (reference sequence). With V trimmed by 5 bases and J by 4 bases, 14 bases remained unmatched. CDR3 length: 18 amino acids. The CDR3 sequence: CASSPLAGGSRDGETQYF. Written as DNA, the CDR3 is TGTGCCAGCAGCCCCCTAGCGGGAGGGTCGAGGGATGGAGAGACCCAGTACTTC.